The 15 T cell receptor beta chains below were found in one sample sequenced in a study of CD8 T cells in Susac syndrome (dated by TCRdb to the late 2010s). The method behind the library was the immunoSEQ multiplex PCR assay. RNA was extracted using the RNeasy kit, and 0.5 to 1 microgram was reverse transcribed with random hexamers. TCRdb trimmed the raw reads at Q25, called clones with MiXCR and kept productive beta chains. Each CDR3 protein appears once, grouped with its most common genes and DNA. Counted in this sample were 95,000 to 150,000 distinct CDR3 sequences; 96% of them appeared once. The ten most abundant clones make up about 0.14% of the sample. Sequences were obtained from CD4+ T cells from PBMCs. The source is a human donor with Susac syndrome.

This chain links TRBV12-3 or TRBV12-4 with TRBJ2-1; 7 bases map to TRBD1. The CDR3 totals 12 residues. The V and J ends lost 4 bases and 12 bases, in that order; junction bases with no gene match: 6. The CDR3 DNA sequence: TGTGCCAGCAGTTCGACAGGGAACGGGCAGTTCTTC. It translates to CASSSTGNGQFF.

As DNA, the CDR3 is TGTGCCAGTAGTAAGAGACTAGCGGGAGATCGGATGAATGAGCAGTTCTTC. This translates into CASSKRLAGDRMNEQFF. The rearrangement links TRBV19 to TRBJ2-1; 12 nucleotides match TRBD2. V gave up 4 bases and J gave up 7 bases; unmatched junction bases: 11. The CDR3 covers 17 residues. The germline CDR1 and CDR2 sequences are LNHDA and SQIVND (reference sequence).

The CDR3 loop is CASSSQGGWSGANVLTF. The DNA for the CDR3 is TGTGCCAGCAGTTCACAGGGGGGTTGGTCTGGGGCCAACGTCCTGACTTTC. This sequence joins TRBV28 and TRBJ2-6; 8 bases line up with TRBD1. This CDR3 contains 17 residues. V lost 4 bases, J lost 1 base, and 6 bases stayed unmatched. CDR1 is MDHEN and CDR2 is SYDVKM in the germline V gene. Combining the CDR3 with reference TRBV28 and TRBJ2-6 gives the whole variable domain DVKVTQSSRYLVKRTGEKVFLECVQDMDHENMFWYRQDPGLGLRLIYFSYDVKMKEKGDIPEGYSVSREKKERFSLILESASTNQTSMYLCASSSQGGWSGANVLTFGAGSRLTVL.

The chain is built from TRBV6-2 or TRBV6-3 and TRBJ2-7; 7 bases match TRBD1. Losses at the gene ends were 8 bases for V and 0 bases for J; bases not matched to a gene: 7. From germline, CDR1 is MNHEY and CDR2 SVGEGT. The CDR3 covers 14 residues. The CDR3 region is CASSNGDSSYEQYF. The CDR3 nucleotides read TGTGCCAGCTCGAACGGGGACAGCTCCTACGAGCAGTACTTC.

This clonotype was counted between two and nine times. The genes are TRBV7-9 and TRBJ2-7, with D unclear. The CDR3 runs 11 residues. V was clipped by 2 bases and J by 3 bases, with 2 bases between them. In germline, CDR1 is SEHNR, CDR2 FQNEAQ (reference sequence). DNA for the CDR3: TGTGCCAGCAGCTTATACTACGAGCAGTACTTC. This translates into CASSLYYEQYF.

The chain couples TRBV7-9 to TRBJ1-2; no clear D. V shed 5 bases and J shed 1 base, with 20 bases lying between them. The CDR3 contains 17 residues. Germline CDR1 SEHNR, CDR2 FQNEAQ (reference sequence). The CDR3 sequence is CASSPMFTGKINYGYTF. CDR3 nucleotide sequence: TGTGCCAGCAGCCCTATGTTCACTGGGAAAATTAACTATGGCTACACCTTC. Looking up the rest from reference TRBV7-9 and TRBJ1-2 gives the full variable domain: DTGVSQNPRHKITKRGQNVTFRCDPISEHNRLYWYRQTLGQGPEFLTYFQNEAQLEKSRLLSDRFSAERPKGSFSTLEIQRTEQGDSAMYLCASSPMFTGKINYGYTFGSGTRLTVV.

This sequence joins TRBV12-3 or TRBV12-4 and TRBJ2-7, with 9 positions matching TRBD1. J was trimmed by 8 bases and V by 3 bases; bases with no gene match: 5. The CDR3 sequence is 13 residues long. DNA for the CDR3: TGTGCCAGCAGTTTTGGGACAGGGAGGAAGCAGTACTTC. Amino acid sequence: CASSFGTGRKQYF.

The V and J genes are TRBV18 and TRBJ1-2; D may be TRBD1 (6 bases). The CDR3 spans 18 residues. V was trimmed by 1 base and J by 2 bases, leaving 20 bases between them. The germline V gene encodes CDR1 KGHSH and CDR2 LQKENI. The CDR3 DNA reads TGTGCCAGCTCACCACGTCTAGGGGACCAGGGGACAAACTATGGCTACACCTTC. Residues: CASSPRLGDQGTNYGYTF.

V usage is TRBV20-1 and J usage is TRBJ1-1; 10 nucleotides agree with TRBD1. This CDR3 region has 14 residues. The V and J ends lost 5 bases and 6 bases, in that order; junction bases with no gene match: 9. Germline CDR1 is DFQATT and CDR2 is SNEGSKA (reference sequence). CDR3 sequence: CSAGRDRGGAEAFF. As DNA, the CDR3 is TGCAGTGCTGGCCGGGACAGGGGCGGGGCTGAAGCTTTCTTT.

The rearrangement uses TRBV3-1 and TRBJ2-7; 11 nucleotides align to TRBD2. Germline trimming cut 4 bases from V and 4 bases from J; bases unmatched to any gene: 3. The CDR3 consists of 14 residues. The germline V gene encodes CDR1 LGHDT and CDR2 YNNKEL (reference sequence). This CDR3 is CASSLAGGPYEQYF. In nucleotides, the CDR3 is TGTGCCAGCAGCCTAGCGGGAGGGCCGTACGAGCAGTACTTC.

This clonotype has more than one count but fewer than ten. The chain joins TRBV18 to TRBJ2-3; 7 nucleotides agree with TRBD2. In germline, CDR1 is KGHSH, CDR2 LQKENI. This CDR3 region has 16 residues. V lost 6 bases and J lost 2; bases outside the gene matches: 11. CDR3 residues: CASSRLAGGPTDTQYF. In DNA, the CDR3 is TGTGCCAGCTCGAGACTAGCCGGAGGACCCACAGATACGCAGTATTTT.

CDR3 residues: CSVQREAGDIQYF. The CDR3 DNA is TGCAGCGTTCAGCGGGAGGCCGGAGACATTCAGTACTTC. This chain links TRBV29-1 with TRBJ2-4, with 9 bases fitting TRBD2. Per germline, CDR1 SQVTM and CDR2 ANQGSEA. The CDR3 is made up of 13 amino acids. V lost 5 bases, J lost 8 bases, and 7 bases stayed unmatched.

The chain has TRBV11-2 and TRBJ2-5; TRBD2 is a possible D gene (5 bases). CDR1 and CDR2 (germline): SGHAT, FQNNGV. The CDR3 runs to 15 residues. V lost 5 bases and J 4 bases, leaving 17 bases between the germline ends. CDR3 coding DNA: TGTGCCAGCAGCAACGGGATAAAGCAAGCAGAGACCCAGTACTTC. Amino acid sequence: CASSNGIKQAETQYF.

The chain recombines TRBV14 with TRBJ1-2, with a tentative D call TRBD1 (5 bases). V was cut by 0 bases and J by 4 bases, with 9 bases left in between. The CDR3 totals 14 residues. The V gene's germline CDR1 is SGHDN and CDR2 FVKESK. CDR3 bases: TGTGCCAGCAGCCAAGACGGGGGAAGCTATGGCTACACCTTC. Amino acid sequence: CASSQDGGSYGYTF.

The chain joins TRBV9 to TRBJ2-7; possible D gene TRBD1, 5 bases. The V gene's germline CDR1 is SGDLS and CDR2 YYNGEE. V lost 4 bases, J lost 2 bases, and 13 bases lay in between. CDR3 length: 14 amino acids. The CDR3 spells CASSPKTVTYEQYF. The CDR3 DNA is TGTGCCAGCAGCCCAAAGACAGTCACCTACGAGCAGTACTTC.